What follows is one T cell receptor (beta chain) and its context. This specimen comes from a study of blood T cell repertoires in COVID-19. At the level of the study: Sources were T cells, B-cell-depleted T cells, or PBMCs; the material itself was cDNA or gDNA.

V was clipped by 3 bases and J by 5 bases; unmatched bases: 8. Germline V gene data show CDR1 as KGHSH and CDR2 as LQKENI. The CDR3 has 17 amino acids. This table comes from immunoSEQ multiplex PCR, and its TCRdb copy is limited to in-frame clones, with some not included. The repertoire holds 250,000 to 300,000 clones, with more than 75% as singletons. This TCR came from a woman in her forties who had recovered from COVID-19. The chain links TRBV18 to TRBJ2-1, with 12 bases aligning to TRBD2. Material: peripheral blood. This CDR3 reads CASSPRLAGVADNEQFF. In DNA, the CDR3 is TGTGCCAGCTCACCGAGACTAGCGGGAGTGGCGGACAATGAGCAGTTCTTC.